This T cell receptor (beta chain) emerged from a study of Graves' ophthalmopathy and Graves' hyperthyroidism. Study conclusions and caveats: Blood also contained most of the expanded thyroid clonotypes above 0.001 frequency. A roughly 83% specificity and 87.88% sensitivity were achieved by a 13-signature model that separated ophthalmopathy from stable hyperthyroidism. The study's model predicted ophthalmopathy progression at roughly 64% sensitivity and 72% to 75% specificity.

Trimming removed 5 bases from V and 3 bases from J, with 10 bases in between. This CDR3 contains 13 residues. CDR3 regions of TCR beta were amplified from RNA transcripts. Amplification began with first-round RT-PCR using HTBI primers, then second-round multiplex PCR was performed. Using its own MiXCR run on the multiplex PCR reads, TCRdb lists one record per CDR3 protein. The profile shows hundreds of thousands of distinct CDR3 sequences, around 50% of them singletons. Only a few counts were recorded for this clonotype. No antigen is known for it. Specimen: peripheral blood. The genes are TRBV12-3 or TRBV12-4 and TRBJ1-1; D is perhaps TRBD1 (6 bases). The receptor was derived from an adult man with Graves' ophthalmopathy. The CDR3: CASSVDRYTEAFF. CDR3 DNA: TGTGCCAGCAGTGTGGACAGATACACTGAAGCTTTCTTT.